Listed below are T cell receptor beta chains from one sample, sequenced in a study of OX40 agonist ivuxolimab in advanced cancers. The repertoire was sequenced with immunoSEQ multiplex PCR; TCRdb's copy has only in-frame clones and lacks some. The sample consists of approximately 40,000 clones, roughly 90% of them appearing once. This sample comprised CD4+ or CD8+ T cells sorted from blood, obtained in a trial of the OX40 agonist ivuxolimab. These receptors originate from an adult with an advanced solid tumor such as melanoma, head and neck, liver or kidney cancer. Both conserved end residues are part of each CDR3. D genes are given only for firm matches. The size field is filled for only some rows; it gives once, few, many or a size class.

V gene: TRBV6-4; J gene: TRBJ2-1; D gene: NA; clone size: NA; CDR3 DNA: TGTGCCAGCAGGCGGGAATTTTTTTACAATGAGCAGTTCTTC; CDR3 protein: CASRREFFYNEQFF
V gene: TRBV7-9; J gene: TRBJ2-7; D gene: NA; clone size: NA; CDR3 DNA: TGTGCCAGCAGCTTCTTGGCTCCTAGAGAGCAGTACTTC; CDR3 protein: CASSFLAPREQYF
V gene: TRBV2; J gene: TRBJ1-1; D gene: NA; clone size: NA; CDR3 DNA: TGTGCCAGCAGTGAAAGCTCGAACACTGAAGCTTTCTTT; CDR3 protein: CASSESSNTEAFF
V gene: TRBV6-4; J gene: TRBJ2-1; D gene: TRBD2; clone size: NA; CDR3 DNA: TGTGCCAGCAGTGATATAGCGGGAGGGTACAGTGAGCAGTTCTTC; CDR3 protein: CASSDIAGGYSEQFF
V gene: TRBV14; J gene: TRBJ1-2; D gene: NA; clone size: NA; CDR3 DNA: TGTGCCAGCAGCCAAGATCGAGGCAGGGGAGATGAGGGCTACACCTTC; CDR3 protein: CASSQDRGRGDEGYTF
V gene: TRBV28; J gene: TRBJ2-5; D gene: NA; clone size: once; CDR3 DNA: TGTGCCAGCAGTTTAGGACAGTTCCAAGAGACCCAGTACTTC; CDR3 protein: CASSLGQFQETQYF
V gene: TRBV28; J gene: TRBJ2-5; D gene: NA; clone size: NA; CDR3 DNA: TGTGCCAGCAGTTTATTGGCAGGCAAAGAGACCCAGTACTTC; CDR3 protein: CASSLLAGKETQYF
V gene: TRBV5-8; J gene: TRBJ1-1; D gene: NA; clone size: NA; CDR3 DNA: TGTGCCAGCAGCTGGGGCTCGAACACTGAAGCTTTCTTT; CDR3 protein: CASSWGSNTEAFF
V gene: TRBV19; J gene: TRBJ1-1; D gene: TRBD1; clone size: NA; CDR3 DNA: TGTGCCGCCCTCGGCAGGGGGGTAACTGAAGCTTTCTTT; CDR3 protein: CAALGRGVTEAFF
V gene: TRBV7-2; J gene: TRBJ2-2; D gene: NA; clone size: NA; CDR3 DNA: TGTGCCAGCAGCCAGGGGCTAGCCACCGCCGGGGAGCTGTTTTTT; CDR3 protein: CASSQGLATAGELFF
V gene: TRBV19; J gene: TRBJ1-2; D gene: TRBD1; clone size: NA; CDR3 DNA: TGTGCCAGTGGGTTTTGGCAGGGGGCGTACTATGGCTACACCTTC; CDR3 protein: CASGFWQGAYYGYTF
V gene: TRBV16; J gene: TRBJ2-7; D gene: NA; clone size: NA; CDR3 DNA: TGTGCCAGCAGCCAATTGGGTCAGGGCTACGAGCAGTACTTC; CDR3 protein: CASSQLGQGYEQYF
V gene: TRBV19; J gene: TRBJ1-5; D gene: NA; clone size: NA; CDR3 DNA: TGTGCCAGTAGTGCCACTGCAGGCGGCAATCAGCCCCAGCATTTT; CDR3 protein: CASSATAGGNQPQHF
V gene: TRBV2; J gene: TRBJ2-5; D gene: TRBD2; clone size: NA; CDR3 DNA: TGTGCCAGCAGTGAGGCCAGGCTAGCGGGGCAAGAGACCCAGTACTTC; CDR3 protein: CASSEARLAGQETQYF
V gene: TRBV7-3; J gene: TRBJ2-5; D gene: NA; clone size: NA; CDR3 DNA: TGTGCCAGCAGCTTACAGGGCCTTCAAGAGACCCAGTACTTC; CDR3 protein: CASSLQGLQETQYF
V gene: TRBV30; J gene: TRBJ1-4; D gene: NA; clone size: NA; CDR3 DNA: TGTGCCTGGAGTGTGTTGGCTACTAATGAAAAACTGTTTTTT; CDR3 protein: CAWSVLATNEKLFF
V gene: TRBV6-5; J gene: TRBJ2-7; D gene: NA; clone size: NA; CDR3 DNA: TGTGCCAGCAGACAACCCGGACAGAAGAATAACGAGCAGTACTTC; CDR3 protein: CASRQPGQKNNEQYF
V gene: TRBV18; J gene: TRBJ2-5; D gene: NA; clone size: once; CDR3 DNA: TGTGCCAGCTCACCTTGGCAGGGCTTTTCGTACCAAGAGACCCAGTACTTC; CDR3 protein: CASSPWQGFSYQETQYF
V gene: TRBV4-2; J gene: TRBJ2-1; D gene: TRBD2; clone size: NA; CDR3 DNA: TGTGCCAGCAGCCAAGATGATAGCGGGAGGGGGGATGAGCAGTTCTTC; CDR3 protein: CASSQDDSGRGDEQFF
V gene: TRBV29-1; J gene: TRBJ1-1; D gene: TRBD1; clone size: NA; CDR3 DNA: TGCAGCGCCGACGGCAGGGGGACTGAAGCTTTCTTT; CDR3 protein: CSADGRGTEAFF
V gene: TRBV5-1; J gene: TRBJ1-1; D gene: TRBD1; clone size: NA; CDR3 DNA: TGCGCCAGCAGCGAGACAGGGCGGATGAACACTGAAGCTTTCTTT; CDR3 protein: CASSETGRMNTEAFF
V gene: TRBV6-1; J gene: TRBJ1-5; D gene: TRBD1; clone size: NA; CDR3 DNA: TGTGCCAGCAGTGAACTCCCGGGACAGGGAAATCAGCCCCAGCATTTT; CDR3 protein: CASSELPGQGNQPQHF
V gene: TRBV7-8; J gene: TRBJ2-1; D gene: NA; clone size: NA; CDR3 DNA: TGTGCCAGCAGCTTGGTACCAGGGAATGAGCAGTTCTTC; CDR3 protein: CASSLVPGNEQFF
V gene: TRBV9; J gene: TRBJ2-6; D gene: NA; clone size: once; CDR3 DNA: TGTGCCAGCAGCGTCGGACACGCCCTACCTGGGGCCAACGTCCTGACTTTC; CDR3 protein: CASSVGHALPGANVLTF
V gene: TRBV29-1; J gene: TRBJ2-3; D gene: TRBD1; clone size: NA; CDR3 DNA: TGCAGCGCTCAGGGGGAGACGCAGTATTTT; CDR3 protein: CSAQGETQYF
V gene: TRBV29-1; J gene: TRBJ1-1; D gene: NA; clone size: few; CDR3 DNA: TGCAGCGTTGCGCGGGATATCAGGGACACTGAAGCTTTCTTT; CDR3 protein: CSVARDIRDTEAFF
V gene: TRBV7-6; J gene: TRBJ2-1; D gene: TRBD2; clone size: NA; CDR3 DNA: TGTGCCAGCAGCGCGGGACTAGCGGGAGGTAATGAGCAGTTCTTC; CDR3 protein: CASSAGLAGGNEQFF
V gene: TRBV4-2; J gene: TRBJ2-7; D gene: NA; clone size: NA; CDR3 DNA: TGTGCCAGCAGCCAAAATTCCAGGGGCCCGACCTACGAGCAGTACTTC; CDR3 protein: CASSQNSRGPTYEQYF
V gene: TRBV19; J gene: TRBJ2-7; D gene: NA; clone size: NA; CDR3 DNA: TGTGCCAGTAGTATCGGGCTAGTTTACGAGCAGTACTTC; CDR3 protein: CASSIGLVYEQYF
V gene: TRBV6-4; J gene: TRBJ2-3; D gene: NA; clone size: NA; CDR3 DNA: TGTGCCAGCAGTGCTAGCGGCACAGATACGCAGTATTTT; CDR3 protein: CASSASGTDTQYF
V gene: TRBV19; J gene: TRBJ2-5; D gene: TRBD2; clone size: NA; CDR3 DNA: TGTGCCAGTAGTACTCGGGGACTAGCGGGAGGTTGGCGAGAGACCCAGTACTTC; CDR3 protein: CASSTRGLAGGWRETQYF
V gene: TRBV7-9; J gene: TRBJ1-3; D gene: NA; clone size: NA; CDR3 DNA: TGTGCCAGCAGTTCAAACACCATATATTTT; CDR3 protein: CASSSNTIYF
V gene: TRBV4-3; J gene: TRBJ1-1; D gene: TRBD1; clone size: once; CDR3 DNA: TGCGCCAGCAGCCAAGGGACAGGGGAGGTTGAAGCTTTCTTT; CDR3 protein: CASSQGTGEVEAFF
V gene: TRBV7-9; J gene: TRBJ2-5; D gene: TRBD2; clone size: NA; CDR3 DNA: TGTGCCAGCAGCCCCCGCGGGGTCAGCGGGACGTACCAAGAGACCCAGTACTTC; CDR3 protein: CASSPRGVSGTYQETQYF
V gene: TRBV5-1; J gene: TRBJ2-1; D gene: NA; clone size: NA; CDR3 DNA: TGCGCCAGCAGCCTATACAATGAGCAGTTCTTC; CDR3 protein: CASSLYNEQFF